Listed here is a single T cell receptor beta chain. The sample carries other DNA sequences with the same CDR3. CD4+ cells were split into CD45RA+ naive and CD45RA-negative memory subsets. Trimming took off 4 bases at V and 3 bases at J, with 7 bases between the two ends. Germline CDR1 and CDR2: SNHLY and FYNNEI. CDR3 size: 12 residues. This record belongs to a study of shared clonotypes between healthy human individuals. The sorted-subset replicate PCRs were given around 190 ng DNA, which is some 29,000 T cell genomes. Generated by immunoSEQ multiplex PCR, the TCRdb table keeps only in-frame clones and is missing some. The sample carries approximately 2.1 million clones, 90% to 95% recorded once.

Sequenced material: naive CD4+ T cells from PBMCs. Subset noted: CD45RA+ positively selected. The chain is built from TRBV2 and TRBJ2-7, with unresolved D. This sequence was found in a man aged 18 to 30 in good health. Some clones in this sample may be carry-over from other donors' samples. The CDR3 bases are TGTGCCAGCAGTGTGCAGAACTACGAGCAGTACTTC. Its translation: CASSVQNYEQYF.